This T cell receptor beta chain was identified in a study of T-cell reconstitution after alpha-beta-depleted transplantation in children. General study results and limits: Some patients' high day-60 TCRbeta diversity was traced to surviving recipient T cells and thymic progenitors. Newly made T cells mostly supplied T-cell counts and diversity one year after transplant. By about two months after transplant, alpha-beta T cells reportedly arose from several hundred graft clones that had expanded.

Preparing the TCRbeta library involved the use of unique molecular identifiers. TCRdb independently ran MiXCR on the PCR reads; one entry per CDR3 protein. The data contain about a million distinct CDR3 sequences, roughly 29% of them singletons. This clonotype was found a few times. The antigen is undetermined. In germline, CDR1 is SEHNR, CDR2 FQNEAQ (reference sequence). CDR3 length: 15 amino acids. Trimming removed 5 bases from V and 3 bases from J, with 16 bases in between. Specimen: PBMCs, mostly from graft donor cells, collected 360 days after TCRalphabeta/CD19-depleted stem cell transplant. V gene TRBV7-9 combines with J gene TRBJ1-1; possibly TRBD1 for D (6 bases). This clonotype was sampled from a boy younger than two who had a stem cell transplant for SCID, so the T cells may come from the graft donor. Written as DNA, the CDR3 is TGTGCCAGCAGCCGAGACCTGACAGGTCACACTGAAGCTTTCTTT. This codes for CASSRDLTGHTEAFF. Complete variable domain (other parts from reference TRBV7-9 and TRBJ1-1): DTGVSQNPRHKITKRGQNVTFRCDPISEHNRLYWYRQTLGQGPEFLTYFQNEAQLEKSRLLSDRFSAERPKGSFSTLEIQRTEQGDSAMYLCASSRDLTGHTEAFFGQGTRLTVV.